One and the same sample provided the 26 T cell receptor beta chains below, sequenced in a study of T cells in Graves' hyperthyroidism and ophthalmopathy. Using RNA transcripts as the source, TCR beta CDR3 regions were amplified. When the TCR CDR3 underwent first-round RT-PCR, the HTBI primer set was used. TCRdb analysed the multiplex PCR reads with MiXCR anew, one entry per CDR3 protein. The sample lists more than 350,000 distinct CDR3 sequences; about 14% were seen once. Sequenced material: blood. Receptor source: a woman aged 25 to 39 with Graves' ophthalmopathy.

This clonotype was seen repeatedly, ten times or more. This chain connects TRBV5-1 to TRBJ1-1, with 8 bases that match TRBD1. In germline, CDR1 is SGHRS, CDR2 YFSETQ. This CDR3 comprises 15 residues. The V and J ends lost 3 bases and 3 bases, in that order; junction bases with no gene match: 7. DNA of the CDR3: TGCGCCAGCAGCTGGACACAGGGGGTAGACACTGAAGCTTTCTTT. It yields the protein CASSWTQGVDTEAFF.

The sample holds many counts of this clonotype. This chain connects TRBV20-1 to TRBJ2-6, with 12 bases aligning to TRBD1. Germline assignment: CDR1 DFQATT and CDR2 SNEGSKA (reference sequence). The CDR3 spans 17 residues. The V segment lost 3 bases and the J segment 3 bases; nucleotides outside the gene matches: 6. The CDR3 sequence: CSARDGTGGYGANVLTF. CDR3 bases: TGCAGTGCTAGGGACGGGACAGGGGGCTATGGGGCCAACGTCCTGACTTTC.

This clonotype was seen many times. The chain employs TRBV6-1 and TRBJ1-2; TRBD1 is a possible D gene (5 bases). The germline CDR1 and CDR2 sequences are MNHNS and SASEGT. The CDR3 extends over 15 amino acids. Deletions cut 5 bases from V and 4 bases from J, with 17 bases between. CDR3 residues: CASSTGHSSTYGYTF. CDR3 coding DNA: TGTGCCAGCAGTACAGGACATAGTTCCACCTATGGCTACACCTTC.

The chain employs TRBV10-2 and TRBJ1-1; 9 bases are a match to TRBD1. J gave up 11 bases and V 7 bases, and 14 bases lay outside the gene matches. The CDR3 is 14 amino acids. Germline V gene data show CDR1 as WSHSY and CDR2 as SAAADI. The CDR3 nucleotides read TGCGCCAGCATCGGGACAGGGTGGAGAATTCAGGCTTTCTTT. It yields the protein CASIGTGWRIQAFF.

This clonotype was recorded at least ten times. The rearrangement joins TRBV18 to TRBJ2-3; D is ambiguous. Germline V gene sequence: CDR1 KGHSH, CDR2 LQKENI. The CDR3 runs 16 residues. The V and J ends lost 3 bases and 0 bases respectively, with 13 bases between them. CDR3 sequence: CASSPGIGQSTDTQYF. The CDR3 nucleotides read TGTGCCAGCTCACCGGGAATCGGGCAGAGCACAGATACGCAGTATTTT.

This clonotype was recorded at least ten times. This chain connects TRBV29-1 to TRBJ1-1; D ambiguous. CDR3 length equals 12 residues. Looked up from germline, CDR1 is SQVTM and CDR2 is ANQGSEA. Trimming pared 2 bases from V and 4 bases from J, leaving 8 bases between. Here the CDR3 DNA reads TGCAGCGTTGAACTGGGGAGCACTGAAGCTTTCTTT. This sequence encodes CSVELGSTEAFF.

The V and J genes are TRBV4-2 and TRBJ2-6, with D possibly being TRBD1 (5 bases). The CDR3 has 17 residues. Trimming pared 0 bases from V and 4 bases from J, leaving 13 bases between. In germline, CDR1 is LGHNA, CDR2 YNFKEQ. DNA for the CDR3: TGTGCCAGCAGCCAAGATTTAACAGGTTCCGGGGCCAACGTCCTGACTTTC. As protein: CASSQDLTGSGANVLTF.

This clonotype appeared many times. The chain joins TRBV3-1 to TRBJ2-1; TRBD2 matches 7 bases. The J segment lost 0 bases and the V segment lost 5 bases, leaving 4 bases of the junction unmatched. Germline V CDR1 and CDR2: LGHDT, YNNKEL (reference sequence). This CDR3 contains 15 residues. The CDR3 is CASSVGGSSYNEQFF. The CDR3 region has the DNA TGTGCCAGCAGCGTCGGGGGGAGCTCCTACAATGAGCAGTTCTTC.

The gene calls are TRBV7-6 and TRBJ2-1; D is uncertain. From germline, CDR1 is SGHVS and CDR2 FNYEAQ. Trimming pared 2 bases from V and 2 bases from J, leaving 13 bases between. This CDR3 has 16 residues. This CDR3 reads CASSLIGPSAYNEQFF. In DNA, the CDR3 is TGTGCCAGCAGCTTAATCGGCCCCTCTGCCTACAATGAGCAGTTCTTC.

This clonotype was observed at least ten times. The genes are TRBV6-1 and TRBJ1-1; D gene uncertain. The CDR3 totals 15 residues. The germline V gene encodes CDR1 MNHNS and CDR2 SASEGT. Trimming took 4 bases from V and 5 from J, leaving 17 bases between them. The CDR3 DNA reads TGTGCCAGCAGTGCATTTCCGCGGGCTGCTACTGAAGCTTTCTTT. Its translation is CASSAFPRAATEAFF.

The CDR3: CASSTGRALNTEAFF. The CDR3 coding sequence is TGTGCCAGTAGTACAGGGCGGGCCCTGAACACTGAAGCTTTCTTT. This sequence joins TRBV19 and TRBJ1-1; D possibly corresponds to TRBD1 (5 bases). This CDR3 spans 15 amino acids. V was pared by 4 bases and J by 0 bases, with 12 bases between. CDR1 is LNHDA, CDR2 SQIVND, per germline (reference sequence).

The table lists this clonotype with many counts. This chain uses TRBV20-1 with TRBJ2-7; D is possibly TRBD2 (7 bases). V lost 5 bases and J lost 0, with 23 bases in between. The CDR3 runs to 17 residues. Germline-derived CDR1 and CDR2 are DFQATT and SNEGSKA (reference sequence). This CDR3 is CSARGEGGSLASYEQYF. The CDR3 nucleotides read TGCAGTGCTCGAGGAGAGGGGGGGAGCCTAGCCTCCTACGAGCAGTACTTC.

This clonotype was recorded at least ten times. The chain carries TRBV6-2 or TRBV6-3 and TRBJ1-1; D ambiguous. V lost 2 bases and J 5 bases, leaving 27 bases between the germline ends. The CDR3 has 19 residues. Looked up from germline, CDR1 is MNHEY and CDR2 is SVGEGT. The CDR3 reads CASSYLNIGRDEFRTEAFF. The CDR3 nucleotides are TGTGCCAGCAGTTACCTAAATATAGGAAGGGATGAATTTCGTACTGAAGCTTTCTTT.

The CDR3 region is CASSVGPRGGSTDTQYF. CDR3 sequence (DNA): TGTGCCAGCAGCGTAGGTCCCAGGGGGGGGAGCACAGATACGCAGTATTTT. The rearrangement joins TRBV9 to TRBJ2-3; D possibly uses TRBD1 or TRBD2 (7 bases each). V lost 0 bases and J lost 0, with 14 bases in between. CDR1 is SGDLS, CDR2 YYNGEE, per germline. This CDR3 is built from 17 residues.

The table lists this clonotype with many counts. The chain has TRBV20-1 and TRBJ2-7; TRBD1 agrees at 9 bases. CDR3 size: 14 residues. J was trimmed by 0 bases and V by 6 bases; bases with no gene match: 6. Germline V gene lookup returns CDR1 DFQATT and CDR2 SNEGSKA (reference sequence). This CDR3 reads CSASSTGGSYEQYF. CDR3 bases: TGCAGTGCATCCTCGACAGGGGGCTCCTACGAGCAGTACTTC.

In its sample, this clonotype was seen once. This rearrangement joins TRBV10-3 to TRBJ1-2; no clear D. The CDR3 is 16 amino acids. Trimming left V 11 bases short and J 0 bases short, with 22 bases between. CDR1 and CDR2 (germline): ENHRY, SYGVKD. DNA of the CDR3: TGTGCCGCATCCGTTGGGGAGACTCTGCCTAACTATGGCTACACCTTC. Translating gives CAASVGETLPNYGYTF.

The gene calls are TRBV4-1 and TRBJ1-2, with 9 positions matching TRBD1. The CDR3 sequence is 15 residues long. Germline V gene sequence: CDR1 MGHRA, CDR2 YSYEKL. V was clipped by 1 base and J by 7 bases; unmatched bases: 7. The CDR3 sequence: CASSQAGQGFGGYTF. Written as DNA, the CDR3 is TGCGCCAGCAGCCAAGCGGGACAGGGTTTCGGTGGCTACACCTTC.

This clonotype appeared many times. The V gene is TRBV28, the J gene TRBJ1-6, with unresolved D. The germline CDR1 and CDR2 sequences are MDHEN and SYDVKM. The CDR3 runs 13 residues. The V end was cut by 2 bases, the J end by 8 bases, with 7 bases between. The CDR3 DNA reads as TGTGCCAGCAGTTTAGACAACCATTCACCCCTCCACTTT. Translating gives CASSLDNHSPLHF. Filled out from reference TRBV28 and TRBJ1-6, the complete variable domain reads DVKVTQSSRYLVKRTGEKVFLECVQDMDHENMFWYRQDPGLGLRLIYFSYDVKMKEKGDIPEGYSVSREKKERFSLILESASTNQTSMYLCASSLDNHSPLHFGNGTRLTVT.

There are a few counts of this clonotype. The CDR3 bases are TGTGCCAGCAGTCGACGGATAGGAGAGACCCAGTACTTC. Protein product: CASSRRIGETQYF. V is TRBV12-3 or TRBV12-4 and J is TRBJ2-5; D is unclear. CDR3 size: 13 residues. V was clipped by 5 bases and J by 4 bases, with 11 bases between them.

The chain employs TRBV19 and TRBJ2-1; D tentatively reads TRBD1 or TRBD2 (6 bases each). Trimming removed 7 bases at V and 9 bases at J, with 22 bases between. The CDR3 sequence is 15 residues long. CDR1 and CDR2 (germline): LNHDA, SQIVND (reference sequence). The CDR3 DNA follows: TGTGCCAGTACCCCAATTGGAGGGGGGCCGGGTGAGCAGTTCTTC. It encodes CASTPIGGGPGEQFF.

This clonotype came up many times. The CDR3 region is CASSLLWQKQFF. CDR3 DNA sequence: TGTGCCAGCAGTCTCCTCTGGCAAAAGCAGTTCTTC. The chain couples TRBV28 to TRBJ2-1, with unresolved D. This CDR3 is 12 amino acids long. CDR1 and CDR2 (germline): MDHEN, SYDVKM. The V end was cut by 5 bases, the J end by 11 bases, with 13 bases between.

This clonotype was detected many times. CDR3 amino acids: CAWAPYSTEAFF. In DNA, the CDR3 is TGTGCCTGGGCCCCCTACAGCACTGAAGCTTTCTTT. V and J are TRBV30 and TRBJ1-1; D unresolved. CDR1 GTSNPN and CDR2 SVGIG come from the germline V gene (reference sequence). The germline V and J ends were trimmed by 5 bases and 4 bases, with 11 bases remaining between them. The length of the CDR3 is 12 residues. Together with reference TRBV30 and TRBJ1-1, the CDR3 gives the full variable domain: SQTIHQWPATLVQPVGSPLSLECTVEGTSNPNLYWYRQAAGRGLQLLFYSVGIGQISSEVPQNLSASRPQDRQFILSSKKLLLSDSGFYLCAWAPYSTEAFFGQGTRLTVV.

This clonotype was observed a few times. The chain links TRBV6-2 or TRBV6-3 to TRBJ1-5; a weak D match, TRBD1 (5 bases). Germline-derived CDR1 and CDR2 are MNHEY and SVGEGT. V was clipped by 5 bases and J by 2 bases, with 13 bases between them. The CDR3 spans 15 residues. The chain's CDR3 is CASSGLGDGNQPQHF. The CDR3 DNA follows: TGTGCCAGCAGTGGACTGGGGGACGGCAATCAGCCCCAGCATTTT.

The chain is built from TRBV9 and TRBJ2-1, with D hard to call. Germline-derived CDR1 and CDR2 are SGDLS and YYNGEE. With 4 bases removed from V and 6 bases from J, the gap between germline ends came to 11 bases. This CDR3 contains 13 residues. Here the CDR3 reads CASSPDVVNEQFF. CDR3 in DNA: TGTGCCAGCAGCCCCGACGTTGTCAATGAGCAGTTCTTC.

The DNA for the CDR3 is TGTGCCAGCAGCCAAGACCTAATATCGGGAAGTGGAGATAAAAACATTCAGTACTTC. As protein: CASSQDLISGSGDKNIQYF. V usage is TRBV4-2 and J usage is TRBJ2-4, with D possibly TRBD2 on 5 matching bases. Germline V gene sequence: CDR1 LGHNA, CDR2 YNFKEQ. The length of the CDR3 is 19 residues. V lost 0 bases and J 4 bases, leaving 22 bases between the germline ends.

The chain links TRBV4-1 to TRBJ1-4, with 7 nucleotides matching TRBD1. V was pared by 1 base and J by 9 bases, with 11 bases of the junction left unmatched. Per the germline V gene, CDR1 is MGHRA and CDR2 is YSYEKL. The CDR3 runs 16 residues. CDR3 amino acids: CASSQVWGGGSQKLFF. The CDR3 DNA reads TGCGCCAGCAGCCAAGTCTGGGGAGGGGGCAGTCAAAAACTGTTTTTT.